The next 3 T cell receptor beta chains were all read from a single sample in a study of cytomegalovirus exposure and HLA in healthy donors. With 60 Vbeta and 13 Jbeta primers, the PCR was carried out. Sequenced by immunoSEQ multiplex PCR; TCRdb stores in-frame clones only, minus some. The data show 130,000 or so clones, with about 74% seen just once and roughly 1% held by the top ten. Sequencing was performed on PBMCs. These receptors originate from an older woman in good health and CMV-seronegative.

The chain couples TRBV7-9 to TRBJ2-3; 7 bases match TRBD1. The CDR3 runs to 16 residues. Germline V gene lookup returns CDR1 SEHNR and CDR2 FQNEAQ (reference sequence). The trim removed 1 base at V and 1 base at J, leaving 5 bases unmatched. The CDR3 DNA follows: TGTGCCAGCAGCTTAGTTGGGGACAGACGCACAGATACGCAGTATTTT. It yields the protein CASSLVGDRRTDTQYF.

The chain links TRBV25-1 to TRBJ1-2, with 11 bases fitting TRBD1. Germline assignment: CDR1 MGHDK and CDR2 SYGVNS. The CDR3 contains 12 residues. The junction had 0 bases not matched to a gene; V was cut back by 4 bases and J by 8 bases. DNA for the CDR3: TGTGCCAGCAGTGGGACAGGGGGCGGCTACACCTTC. Its translation: CASSGTGGGYTF.

This sequence joins TRBV28 and TRBJ2-2; the D is unclear. The CDR3 length is 12 residues. CDR1 and CDR2 (germline): MDHEN, SYDVKM. The V gene lost 7 bases and the J gene lost 9 bases, with 12 bases spanning the gap. The CDR3 nucleotides are TGTGCCAGCACCAACAGCTTCCGGGAGCTGTTTTTT. Amino acids: CASTNSFRELFF.